The source of this T cell receptor beta chain is a study of blood T cell repertoires in COVID-19. In the authors' workflow: For nucleated cells, counts were estimated from reference gene primer amplification. Generated by immunoSEQ multiplex PCR, the TCRdb table keeps only in-frame clones and is missing some. For V, J and clone size, that table is used; D and trimming come from the DNA. The table has about 300,000 clones, 85% to 90% seen once. The V gene end was trimmed by 5 bases and the J gene end by 6 bases; junction bases not matched to a gene: 7. Germline CDR1 LNHDA, CDR2 SQIVND (reference sequence). The CDR3 sequence is 14 residues long. This clone was observed a few times.

Sequenced: PBMCs or T cells enriched from blood (not recorded which). V is TRBV19 and J is TRBJ1-1, with TRBD1 identical over 9 bases. The sequence derives from a woman between 18 and 30 years old who had recovered from COVID-19. Here the CDR3 reads CASSPWTGEPEAFF. CDR3 DNA: TGTGCCAGTAGTCCTTGGACAGGGGAGCCTGAAGCTTTCTTT.